A selection of T cell receptor beta chains follows, all from one sample in a study of early T cells in non-severe SARS-CoV-2 infection. TCRdb reanalysed the 5' RACE reads using MiXCR and keeps one entry per CDR3 protein. The repertoire consists of fewer than 85,000 distinct CDR3 sequences, with about 14% occurring once and the leading ten covering approximately 12%. The sample comprised whole blood. These receptors all stem from an adult who was a healthcare worker with PCR-confirmed SARS-CoV-2 infection or an uninfected control (not recorded which). The CDR3 runs from the conserved cysteine through the conserved F or W. The D gene is left open where the match is weak. The size field is filled for only some rows; it gives once, few, many or a size class.

d_call clone_size j_call v_call cdr3_nt cdr3_aa
NA few TRBJ2-2 TRBV5-4 TGTGCCAGCAGCGACTTGAGGCTGAACACCGGGGAGCTGTTTTTT CASSDLRLNTGELFF
NA NA TRBJ2-4 TRBV28 TGTGCCAACGCCCCAAGGGGAGGCAAAAACACTCAGTACTTC CANAPRGGKNTQYF
NA NA TRBJ1-2 TRBV6-2/TRBV6-3 TGTGCCAGCAGTTACTCGAAACGGGGAAGAGATGGCTACACCTTC CASSYSKRGRDGYTF
TRBD1 NA TRBJ1-5 TRBV19 TGTGCCACAAACGACAGGGGTCATCAGCCCCAGCATTTT CATNDRGHQPQHF
NA few TRBJ2-3 TRBV24-1 TGTGCCACCAGTGATTTTAGCCGCACAGATACGCAGTATTTT CATSDFSRTDTQYF
TRBD1 NA TRBJ2-7 TRBV20-1 TGCAGTGCTGGTGACAGGGATTACGAGCAGTACTTC CSAGDRDYEQYF
NA many TRBJ1-1 TRBV5-6 TGTGCCAGCAGCTTGGGGCAGGGAGCGATACGGAGCACTGAAGCTTTCTTT CASSLGQGAIRSTEAFF
TRBD1 few TRBJ1-6 TRBV29-1 TGCAGCGTGGGCCGGGACAGTAATTCACCCCTCCACTTT CSVGRDSNSPLHF
NA few TRBJ2-7 TRBV19 TGTGCCAGTAGTGCCGGTGACAGGAGCTCCTACGAGCAGTACTTC CASSAGDRSSYEQYF
TRBD1 NA TRBJ1-2 TRBV7-2 TGTGCCAGCAGTCGACAGGGAGACTATGGCTACACCTTC CASSRQGDYGYTF
TRBD1 NA TRBJ1-6 TRBV9 TGTGCCAGCAGCGACGGGACAGGAGCTAATTCACCCCTCCACTTT CASSDGTGANSPLHF
NA few TRBJ2-7 TRBV29-1 TGCAGCGTTGAAGAAGTGAAAGGGTACGAGCAGTACTTC CSVEEVKGYEQYF
NA many TRBJ1-6 TRBV28 TGTGCCAGCAGTTTAATCCTCCAACAGGAGGATTCACCCCTCCACTTT CASSLILQQEDSPLHF
TRBD1 NA TRBJ1-1 TRBV9 TGTGCCAGCAGCGCGAGTCGGGACAGGGCTGGCACTGAAGCTTTCTTT CASSASRDRAGTEAFF
TRBD1 NA TRBJ2-4 TRBV4-1 TGCGCCAGCAGCCAGGAACAGGGGAGCGACAAGATAAACATTCAGTACTTC CASSQEQGSDKINIQYF
TRBD1 NA TRBJ2-1 TRBV27 TGTGCCAGCAGTTTCCCCAGGACAGGGGAGGATGAGCAGTTCTTC CASSFPRTGEDEQFF
NA many TRBJ2-6 TRBV6-5 TGTGCCAGCAGCTTGACAGAGGCTTTCTCTGGGGCCAACGTCCTGACTTTC CASSLTEAFSGANVLTF
TRBD2 NA TRBJ2-4 TRBV3-1 TGTGCCAGCAGCAAACTAGCGGGAGTGGCCAAAAACATTCAGTACTTC CASSKLAGVAKNIQYF
NA few TRBJ1-1 TRBV5-1 TGCGCCAGCAGCTTGGATATGGGGGATCGTGCTTTCTTT CASSLDMGDRAFF
NA NA TRBJ2-7 TRBV19 TGTGCCAGTAGTATAGGACAGAACTACGAGCAGTACTTC CASSIGQNYEQYF
NA few TRBJ1-5 TRBV2 TGTGCCAGCACTCCGAGTTTCAATCAGCCCCAGCATTTT CASTPSFNQPQHF
NA NA TRBJ2-5 TRBV11-3 TGTGCCAGCAGCCTCGGGGTCCAAGAGACCCAGTACTTC CASSLGVQETQYF
TRBD1 few TRBJ1-1 TRBV28 TGTGCCAGCAGTAACCCCACAGGGGGGACTGAAGCTTTCTTT CASSNPTGGTEAFF
TRBD1 NA TRBJ2-7 TRBV20-1 TGCAGTGCTAGGTCAGGGGGCTCCTACGAGCAGTACTTC CSARSGGSYEQYF
NA many TRBJ2-6 TRBV19 TGTGCCAGTAGTATAGATAAGACCCCGGCCAACGTCCTGACTTTC CASSIDKTPANVLTF
NA few TRBJ1-2 TRBV28 TGTGCCAGCAGGGGTTTCGTGGGCTACACCTTC CASRGFVGYTF
TRBD2 many TRBJ2-5 TRBV12-3/TRBV12-4 TGTGCCAGCAGTTTGGCTGGGGCTAGCGGGGGGCCCCAAGAGACCCAGTACTTC CASSLAGASGGPQETQYF